These 10 T cell receptor beta chains originate from one sample sequenced in a study of blood T cell repertoires in COVID-19 (dated by TCRdb to about 2020). The library was made by the immunoSEQ multiplex PCR assay. Imported from immuneACCESS, the table was reduced by TCRdb to in-frame sequences with V and J called. These copies leave out some clones; in studies compared against another copy, an unresolved V gene accounts for under half, and the cause of the remainder is not known. This sample comprises about 210,000 clones, around 81% of them detected only once. Together, the top ten hold approximately 9% of the sample. Material for sequencing was PBMCs or T cells enriched from blood (not recorded which). The receptors were sampled from a woman aged 45-60 years with acute COVID-19.

V is TRBV3-1 (or the pseudogene TRBV3-2) and J is TRBJ1-1, with a tentative D call TRBD1 (6 bases). V gave up 4 bases and J gave up 6 bases, with 15 bases separating them. The CDR3 spans 14 residues. Germline-derived CDR1 and CDR2 are LGHDT and YNNKEL (reference sequence). CDR3 residues: CASSRGTPGSEAFF. The CDR3 DNA reads as TGTGCCAGCAGCCGGGGGACACCCGGGTCTGAAGCTTTCTTT.

This rearrangement joins TRBV5-1 to TRBJ2-3; tentatively, D is TRBD1 (6 bases). V shed 6 bases and J shed 0 bases, with 20 bases lying between them. The CDR3 runs to 17 residues. Germline CDR1 and CDR2: SGHRS and YFSETQ. CDR3 coding DNA: TGCGCCAGCAATCCCCAGGGGCAGGGCACCAGCACAGATACGCAGTATTTT. Amino acids: CASNPQGQGTSTDTQYF.

The chain uses TRBV4-3 and TRBJ2-2; 8 bases agree with TRBD1. V shed 2 bases, J shed 6 bases, and the junction held 8 bases outside the gene matches. CDR3 length: 16 amino acids. The germline CDR1 and CDR2 sequences are LGHNA and YSLEER. The chain's CDR3 is CASSQFLPQGAGELFF. Written as DNA, the CDR3 is TGCGCCAGCAGCCAATTCTTACCACAGGGGGCCGGGGAGCTGTTTTTT.

The chain combines TRBV6-1 with TRBJ1-2; the match to TRBD1 covers 7 bases. The germline V gene encodes CDR1 MNHNS and CDR2 SASEGT. This CDR3 has 14 amino acids. The junction had 3 bases not matched to a gene; V was cut back by 3 bases and J by 2 bases. The chain's CDR3 is CASSETQGNYGYTF. The CDR3 nucleotides read TGTGCCAGCAGTGAGACACAGGGGAACTATGGCTACACCTTC.

The chain couples TRBV10-3 to TRBJ1-5, with 10 bases aligning to TRBD1. V lost 8 bases, J lost 4 bases, and 2 bases stayed unmatched. The CDR3 has 13 amino acids. The V gene's germline CDR1 is ENHRY and CDR2 SYGVKD. CDR3 DNA sequence: TGTGCCATCGGGGGACAGGGGAATCAGCCCCAGCATTTT. Translated, it gives CAIGGQGNQPQHF.

The chain joins TRBV27 to TRBJ2-7; D is unclear. The germline gives CDR1 MNHEY, CDR2 SMNVEV (reference sequence). Trimming removed 2 bases from V and 3 bases from J, with 11 bases in between. The CDR3 covers 14 residues. CDR3 sequence reads: CASSLKAIGYEQYF. The CDR3, as DNA: TGTGCCAGCAGTTTAAAAGCTATTGGCTACGAGCAGTACTTC.

This chain connects TRBV28 to TRBJ2-7, with no clear D. The germline V and J ends were trimmed by 6 bases and 2 bases, with 8 bases remaining between them. Germline lookup yields CDR1 MDHEN and CDR2 SYDVKM. This CDR3 has 12 amino acids. The CDR3 loop is CASSGFPYEQYF. DNA for the CDR3: TGTGCCAGCAGCGGGTTCCCCTACGAGCAGTACTTC.

This chain uses TRBV4-1 with TRBJ2-1, with TRBD2 matching over 14 bases. This CDR3 comprises 17 residues. Germline assignment: CDR1 MGHRA and CDR2 YSYEKL. V lost 1 base and J lost 2; bases outside the gene matches: 1. In DNA, the CDR3 is TGCGCCAGCAGCCAAGGACTAGCGGGGGGGCCCTACAATGAGCAGTTCTTC. This translates into CASSQGLAGGPYNEQFF.

The chain uses TRBV2 and TRBJ2-7, with TRBD2 matching 8 bases. Germline V gene data show CDR1 as SNHLY and CDR2 as FYNNEI. The CDR3 runs to 13 residues. V trimming: 6 bases; J trimming: 2 bases; junction bases outside the gene matches: 3. The CDR3 sequence is CASSPGLAYEQYF. The DNA of the CDR3 is TGTGCCAGCAGCCCGGGACTAGCCTACGAGCAGTACTTC.

This rearrangement joins TRBV6-5 to TRBJ2-1, with 8 bases lining up with TRBD2. The CDR3 totals 14 residues. Germline V gene lookup returns CDR1 MNHEY and CDR2 SVGAGI. V shed 6 bases, J shed 3 bases, and the junction held 4 bases outside the gene matches. This chain's CDR3 is CASSLAGVYNEQFF. The CDR3, as DNA: TGTGCCAGCAGCCTAGCGGGCGTCTACAATGAGCAGTTCTTC.